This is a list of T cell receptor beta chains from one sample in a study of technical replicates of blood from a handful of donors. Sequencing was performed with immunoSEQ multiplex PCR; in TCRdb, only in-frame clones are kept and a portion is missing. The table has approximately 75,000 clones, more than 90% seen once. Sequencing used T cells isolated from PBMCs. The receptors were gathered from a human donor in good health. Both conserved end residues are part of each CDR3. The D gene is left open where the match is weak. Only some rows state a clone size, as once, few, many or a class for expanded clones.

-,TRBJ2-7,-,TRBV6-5,CATSRGSYEQYF,TGTGCCACCTCTCGGGGGTCCTACGAGCAGTACTTC
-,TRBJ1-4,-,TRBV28,CASSPSRAWNEKLFF,TGTGCCAGCAGTCCTAGCCGGGCTTGGAATGAAAAACTGTTTTTT
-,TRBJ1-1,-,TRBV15,CATSRGGGGTEAFF,TGTGCCACCAGCAGAGGAGGGGGGGGCACTGAAGCTTTCTTT
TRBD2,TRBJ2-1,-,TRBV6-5,CASSYSQGLAREQFF,TGTGCCAGCAGTTACTCGCAGGGACTAGCTCGTGAGCAGTTCTTC
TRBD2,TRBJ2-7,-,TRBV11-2,CASSERLAGAREQYF,TGTGCCAGCAGCGAAAGACTAGCGGGGGCTAGGGAGCAGTACTTC
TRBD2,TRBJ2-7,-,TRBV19,CASSAGTNRREQYF,TGTGCCAGTAGTGCCGGGACTAATCGTCGCGAGCAGTACTTC
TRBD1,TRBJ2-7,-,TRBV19,CASSIEVTGHEQYF,TGTGCCAGTAGTATTGAAGTGACAGGGCACGAGCAGTACTTC
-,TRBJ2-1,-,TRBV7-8,CASSLAGVWNEQFF,TGTGCCAGCAGCTTAGCGGGAGTCTGGAATGAGCAGTTCTTC
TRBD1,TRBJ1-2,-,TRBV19,CASSQDRNYGYTF,TGTGCCAGTAGCCAGGACAGGAATTATGGCTACACCTTC
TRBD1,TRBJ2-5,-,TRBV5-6,CASSLRDRVETQYF,TGTGCCAGCAGCTTGCGGGACAGGGTGGAGACCCAGTACTTC
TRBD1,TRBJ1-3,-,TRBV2,CASSGQGAGNTIYF,TGTGCCAGCAGTGGACAGGGGGCTGGAAACACCATATATTTT
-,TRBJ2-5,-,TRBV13,CASSLGDFFATQYF,TGTGCCAGCAGCTTAGGGGACTTCTTCGCAACCCAGTACTTC
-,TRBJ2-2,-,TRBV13,CASSFLERGQNTGELFF,TGTGCCAGCAGTTTCCTCGAAAGGGGCCAAAACACCGGGGAGCTGTTTTTT
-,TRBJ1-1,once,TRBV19,CASSQLGSPGLTFF,TGTGCCAGTAGTCAATTAGGATCCCCCGGACTTACTTTCTTT
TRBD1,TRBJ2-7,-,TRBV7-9,CASSLVTGVGAYEQYF,TGTGCCAGCAGCTTAGTCACAGGGGTAGGGGCCTACGAGCAGTACTTC
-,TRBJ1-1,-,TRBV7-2,CASSLHWNTEAFF,TGTGCCAGCAGCTTACACTGGAACACTGAAGCTTTCTTT
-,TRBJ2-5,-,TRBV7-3,CASSWTSGETQYF,TGTGCCAGCAGCTGGACGAGCGGAGAGACCCAGTACTTC
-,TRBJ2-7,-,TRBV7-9,CASSLVGIRIGDEQYF,TGTGCCAGCAGCTTAGTTGGTATCCGCATTGGAGACGAGCAGTACTTC
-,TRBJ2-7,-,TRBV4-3,CASSQEGAGSEQYF,TGCGCCAGCAGCCAAGAAGGTGCAGGCTCCGAGCAGTACTTC
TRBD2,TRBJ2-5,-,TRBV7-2,CASSMGGVQETQYF,TGTGCCAGCAGTATGGGAGGGGTCCAAGAGACCCAGTACTTC
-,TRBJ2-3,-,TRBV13,CASSPLQLSDTQYF,TGTGCCAGCAGCCCGCTCCAGTTATCAGATACGCAGTATTTT
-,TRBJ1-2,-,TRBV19,CATPSGDTNYGYTF,TGTGCCACACCCTCCGGGGATACAAACTATGGCTACACCTTC
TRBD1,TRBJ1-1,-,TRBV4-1,CASSPQGGGGTEAFF,TGCGCCAGCAGCCCCCAAGGAGGGGGCGGCACTGAAGCTTTCTTT
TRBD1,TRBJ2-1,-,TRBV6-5,CASSSGQGEFF,TGTGCCAGCAGCTCCGGACAGGGGGAGTTCTTC
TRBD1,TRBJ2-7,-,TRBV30,CACTRDRDTHEQYF,TGTGCCTGTACCCGGGACAGGGATACCCACGAGCAGTACTTC
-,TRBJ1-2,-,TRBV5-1,CASSERQTARNYGYTF,TGCGCCAGCAGCGAGCGACAGACTGCCCGCAACTATGGCTACACCTTC
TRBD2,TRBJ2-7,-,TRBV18,CASSPSSGSVYEQYF,TGTGCCAGCTCACCCTCTAGCGGGAGTGTCTACGAGCAGTACTTC
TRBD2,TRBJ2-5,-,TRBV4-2,CASSPGLAIQETQYF,TGTGCCAGCAGCCCCGGACTAGCAATCCAAGAGACCCAGTACTTC
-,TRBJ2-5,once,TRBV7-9,CASSPGAADQYF,TGTGCCAGCAGCCCAGGGGCCGCAGACCAGTACTTC
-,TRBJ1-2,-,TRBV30,CAWKAGVNYGYTF,TGTGCCTGGAAGGCAGGGGTTAACTATGGCTACACCTTC
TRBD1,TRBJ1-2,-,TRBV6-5,CASSRTGGFGYTF,TGTGCCAGCAGCCGGACAGGGGGCTTTGGCTACACCTTC
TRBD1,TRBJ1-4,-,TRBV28,CASRVGQGNEKLFF,TGTGCCAGCCGAGTGGGACAGGGAAATGAAAAACTGTTTTTT
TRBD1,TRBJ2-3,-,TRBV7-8,CASSSDRIYTDTQYF,TGTGCCAGCAGCTCGGACAGGATTTACACAGATACGCAGTATTTT
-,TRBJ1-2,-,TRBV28,CASSLRLGGSLANYGYTF,TGTGCCAGCAGTTTAAGGCTAGGCGGATCACTAGCTAACTATGGCTACACCTTC
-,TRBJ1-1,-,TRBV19,CASRDSGDVIEAFF,TGTGCCAGTAGGGATTCGGGGGACGTCATCGAAGCTTTCTTT
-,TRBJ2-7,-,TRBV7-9,CASIGGSVPYEQYF,TGTGCCAGCATTGGGGGGTCTGTTCCCTACGAGCAGTACTTC
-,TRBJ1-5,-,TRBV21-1,CASSKAATEYQPQHF,TGTGCCAGCAGCAAAGCTGCGACAGAGTATCAGCCCCAGCATTTT
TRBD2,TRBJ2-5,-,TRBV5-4,CASSLGLAGSMTETQYF,TGTGCCAGCAGCTTAGGACTAGCGGGAAGTATGACAGAGACCCAGTACTTC
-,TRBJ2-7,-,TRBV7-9,CASSLTHYEQYF,TGTGCCAGCAGCTTAACTCACTACGAGCAGTACTTC
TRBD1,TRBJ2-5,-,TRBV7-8,CASSSPGQYSETQYF,TGTGCCAGCAGCTCTCCGGGACAGTATAGTGAGACCCAGTACTTC
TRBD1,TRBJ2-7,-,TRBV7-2,CASSLMGTGDTQYF,TGTGCCAGCAGCTTAATGGGAACAGGGGACACTCAGTACTTC
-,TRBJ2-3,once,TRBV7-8,CASTTTDTQYF,TGTGCCAGCACCACGACTGATACGCAGTATTTT